This paragraph covers one TCR beta chain sequence. Antigen: not known. The beta constant-region primer was an equimolar mix of two oligonucleotides covering TRBC1 and TRBC2. The ligated cDNA underwent four PCR rounds using SP2 and nested alpha and beta constant-region primers. The cDNA 3' end received a ligated single-stranded oligonucleotide carrying the SP2 primer and a 12-nucleotide UMI. TCRdb passed the UMI-ligation and nested PCR reads through MiXCR, listing each CDR3 protein once. Among approximately 80,000 distinct CDR3 sequences listed, about 10% were seen once. The data originate from a study of naive and memory T cell subsets. Study findings and constraints: Gini index rose across naive, CM, EM and EMRA in CD4 and CD8. Clonotypes here are unpaired alpha or beta chain sequences.

The CDR3 length is 11 residues. V was pared by 0 bases and J by 6 bases, with 1 base between. The germline V gene encodes CDR1 KGHSH and CDR2 LQKENI. Separate alpha and beta amplification began at the second PCR step. Sequencing was carried out using naive CD8+ T cells from blood. The rearrangement uses TRBV18 and TRBJ2-3, with unresolved D. The receptor's source is a human donor in good health. The CDR3 is CASSPPDTQYF. The CDR3 DNA reads TGTGCCAGCTCACCACCCGATACGCAGTATTTT.